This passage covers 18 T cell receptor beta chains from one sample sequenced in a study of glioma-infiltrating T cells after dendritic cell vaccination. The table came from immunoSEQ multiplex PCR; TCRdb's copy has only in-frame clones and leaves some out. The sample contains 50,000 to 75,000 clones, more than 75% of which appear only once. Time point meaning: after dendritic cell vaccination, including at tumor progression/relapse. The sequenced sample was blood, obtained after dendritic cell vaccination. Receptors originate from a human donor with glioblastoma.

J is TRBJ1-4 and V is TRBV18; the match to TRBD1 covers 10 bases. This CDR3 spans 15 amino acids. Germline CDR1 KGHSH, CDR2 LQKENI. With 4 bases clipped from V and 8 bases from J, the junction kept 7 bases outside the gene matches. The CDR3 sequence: CASSRPGTGEEKLFF. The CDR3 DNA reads TGTGCCAGCTCACGCCCCGGGACAGGGGAAGAAAAACTGTTTTTT.

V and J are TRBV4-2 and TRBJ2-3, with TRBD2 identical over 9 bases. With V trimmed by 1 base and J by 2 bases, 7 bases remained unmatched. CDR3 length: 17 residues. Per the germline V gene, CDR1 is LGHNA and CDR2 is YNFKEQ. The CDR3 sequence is CASSQARLAGNTDTQYF. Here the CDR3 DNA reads TGTGCCAGCAGCCAAGCGCGCCTAGCGGGGAACACAGATACGCAGTATTTT.

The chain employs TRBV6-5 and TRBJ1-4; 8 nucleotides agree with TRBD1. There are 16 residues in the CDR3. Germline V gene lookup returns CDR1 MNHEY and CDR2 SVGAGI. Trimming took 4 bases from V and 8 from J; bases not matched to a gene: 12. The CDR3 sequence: CASSSPALGQGEKLFF. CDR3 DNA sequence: TGTGCCAGCAGTTCTCCCGCCCTTGGACAGGGAGAAAAACTGTTTTTT.

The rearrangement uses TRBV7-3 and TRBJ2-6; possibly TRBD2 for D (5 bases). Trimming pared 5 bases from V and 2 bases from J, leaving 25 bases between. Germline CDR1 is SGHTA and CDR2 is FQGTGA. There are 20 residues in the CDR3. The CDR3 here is CASSHGLPAGFWTGANVLTF. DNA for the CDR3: TGTGCCAGCAGCCACGGCCTTCCTGCGGGTTTTTGGACTGGGGCCAACGTCCTGACTTTC.

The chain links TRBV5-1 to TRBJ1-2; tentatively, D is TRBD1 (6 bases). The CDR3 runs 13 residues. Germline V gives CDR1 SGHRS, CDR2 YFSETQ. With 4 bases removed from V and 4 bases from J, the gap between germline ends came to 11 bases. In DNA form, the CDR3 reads TGCGCCAGCAGCGTTGGACAGACCTATGGCTACACCTTC. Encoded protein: CASSVGQTYGYTF.

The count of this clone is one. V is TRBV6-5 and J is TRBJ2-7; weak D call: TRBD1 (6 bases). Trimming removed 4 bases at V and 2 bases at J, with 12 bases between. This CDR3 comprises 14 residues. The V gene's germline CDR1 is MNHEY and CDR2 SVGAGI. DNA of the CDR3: TGTGCCAGCAGTTCAAATCCAGGGGCCTACGAGCAGTACTTC. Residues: CASSSNPGAYEQYF.

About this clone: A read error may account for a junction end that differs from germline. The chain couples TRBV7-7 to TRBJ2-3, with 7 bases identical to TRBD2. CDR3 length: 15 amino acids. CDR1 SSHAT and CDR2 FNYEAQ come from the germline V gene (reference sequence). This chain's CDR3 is CASSLSLARTDTQYF. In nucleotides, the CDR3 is TGTGCTAGCAGCTTATCACTAGCGAGAACAGATACGCAGTATTTT.

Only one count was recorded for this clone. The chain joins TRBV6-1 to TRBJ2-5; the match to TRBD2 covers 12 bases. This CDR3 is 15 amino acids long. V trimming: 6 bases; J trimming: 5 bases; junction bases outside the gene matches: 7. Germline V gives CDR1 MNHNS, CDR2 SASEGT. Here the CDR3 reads CASRASGGALETQYF. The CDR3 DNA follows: TGTGCCAGCAGAGCTAGCGGGGGGGCCTTGGAGACCCAGTACTTC.

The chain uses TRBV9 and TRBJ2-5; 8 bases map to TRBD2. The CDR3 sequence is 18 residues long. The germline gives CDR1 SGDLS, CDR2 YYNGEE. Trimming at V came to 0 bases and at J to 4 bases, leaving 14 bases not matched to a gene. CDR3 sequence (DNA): TGTGCCAGCAGCGTAGGTGTTCGGGTCGGGGGGGCCCGAGAGACCCAGTACTTC. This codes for CASSVGVRVGGARETQYF.

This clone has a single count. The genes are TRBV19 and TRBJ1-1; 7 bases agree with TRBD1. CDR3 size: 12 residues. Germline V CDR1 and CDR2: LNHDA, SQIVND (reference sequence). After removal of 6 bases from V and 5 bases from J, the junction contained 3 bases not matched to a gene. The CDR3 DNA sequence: TGTGCCAGTAGGACAGGGATAACTGAAGCTTTCTTT. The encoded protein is CASRTGITEAFF.

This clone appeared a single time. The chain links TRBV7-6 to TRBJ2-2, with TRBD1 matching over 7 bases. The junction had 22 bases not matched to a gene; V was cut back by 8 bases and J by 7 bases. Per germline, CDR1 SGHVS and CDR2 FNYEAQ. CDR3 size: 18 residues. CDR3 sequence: CASAGPRADRRRDGELFF. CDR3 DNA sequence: TGTGCCAGCGCTGGCCCCCGAGCGGACAGGCGGCGAGACGGGGAGCTGTTTTTT.

The CDR3 here is CSARDFNEQYF. In DNA form, the CDR3 reads TGCAGTGCTAGAGATTTCAACGAGCAGTACTTC. The V and J genes are TRBV20-1 and TRBJ2-7; D unresolved. Germline loops: CDR1 DFQATT, CDR2 SNEGSKA (reference sequence). Trimming left V 0 bases short and J 5 bases short, with 5 bases between. The CDR3 totals 11 residues.

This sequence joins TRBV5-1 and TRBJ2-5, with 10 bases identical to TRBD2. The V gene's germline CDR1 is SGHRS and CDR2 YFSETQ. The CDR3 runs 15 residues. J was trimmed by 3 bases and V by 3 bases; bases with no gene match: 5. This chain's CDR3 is CASSYSGGREETQYF. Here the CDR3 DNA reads TGCGCCAGCAGCTATAGCGGGGGGAGGGAAGAGACCCAGTACTTC.

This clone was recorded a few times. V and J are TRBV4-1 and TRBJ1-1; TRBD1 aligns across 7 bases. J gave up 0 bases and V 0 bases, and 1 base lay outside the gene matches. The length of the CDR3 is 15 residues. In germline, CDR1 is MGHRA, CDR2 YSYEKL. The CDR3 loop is CASSQDGTVNTEAFF. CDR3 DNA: TGCGCCAGCAGCCAAGATGGGACAGTGAACACTGAAGCTTTCTTT.

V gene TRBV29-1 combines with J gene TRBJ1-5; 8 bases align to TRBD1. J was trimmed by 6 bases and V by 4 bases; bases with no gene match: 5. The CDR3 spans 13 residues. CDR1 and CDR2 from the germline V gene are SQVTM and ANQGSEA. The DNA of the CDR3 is TGCAGCGTTGCATCAGGGGGCGGTCAGCCCCAGCATTTT. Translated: CSVASGGGQPQHF.

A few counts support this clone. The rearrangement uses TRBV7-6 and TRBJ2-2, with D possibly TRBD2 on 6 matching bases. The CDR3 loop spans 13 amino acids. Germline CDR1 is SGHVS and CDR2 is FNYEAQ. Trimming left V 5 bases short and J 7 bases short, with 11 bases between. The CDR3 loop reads CASSRRADGELFF. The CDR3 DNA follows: TGTGCCAGCAGCCGGAGGGCAGACGGGGAGCTGTTTTTT. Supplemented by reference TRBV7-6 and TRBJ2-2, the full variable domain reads GAGVSQSPRYKVTKRGQDVALRCDPISGHVSLYWYRQALGQGPEFLTYFNYEAQQDKSGLPNDRFSAERPEGSISTLTIQRTEQRDSAMYRCASSRRADGELFFGEGSRLTVL.

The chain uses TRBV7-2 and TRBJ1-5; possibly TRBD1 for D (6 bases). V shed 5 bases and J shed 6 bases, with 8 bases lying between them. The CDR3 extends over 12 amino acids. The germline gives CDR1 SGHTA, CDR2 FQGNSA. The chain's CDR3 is CASSARGQPQHF. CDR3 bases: TGTGCCAGCAGCGCCAGGGGTCAGCCCCAGCATTTT.

The CDR3 sequence is CATSPNLMSLLQVYGYTF. CDR3 nucleotide sequence: TGTGCCACCTCCCCGAACTTGATGTCTTTGCTGCAAGTCTATGGCTACACCTTC. V usage is TRBV28 and J usage is TRBJ1-2; D gene ambiguous. This CDR3 spans 18 amino acids. Trimming took 10 bases from V and 4 from J, leaving 31 bases between them. The germline gives CDR1 MDHEN, CDR2 SYDVKM.